Listed here are 26 T cell receptor beta chains from one sample, sequenced in a study of CD8+ T cells in alopecia areata. After isolation, RNA underwent reverse transcription to generate cDNA as the sequencing template. The table came from immunoSEQ multiplex PCR; TCRdb's copy has only in-frame clones and leaves some out. The sample gives about 150,000 clones, around 50% of which show up once; approximately 19% is in the top ten. Here the sequenced sample was CD8+ T cells sorted from blood, taken at week 0. The receptors shown here come from a human donor with alopecia areata.

The chain recombines TRBV7-9 with TRBJ1-1; D is uncertain. V was pared by 3 bases and J by 0 bases, with 17 bases between. The CDR3 has 17 residues. CDR1 is SEHNR, CDR2 FQNEAQ, per germline (reference sequence). CDR3 in DNA: TGTGCCAGCAGCTTGACGTCCGCCGATCGCGTGAACACTGAAGCTTTCTTT. Translation gives CASSLTSADRVNTEAFF.

The chain has TRBV29-1 and TRBJ1-2; 7 nucleotides agree with TRBD1. The CDR3 consists of 12 residues. CDR1 and CDR2 (germline): SQVTM, ANQGSEA. CDR3 residues: CTTRGDSCGYTF. CDR3 in DNA: TGCACCACAAGAGGGGACAGCTGTGGCTACACCTTC. The whole variable domain, filled in from reference TRBV29-1 and TRBJ1-2, reads SAVISQKPSRDICQRGTSLTIQCQVDSQVTMMFWYRQQPGQSLTLIATANQGSEATYESGFVIDKFPISRPNLTFSTLTVSNMSPEDSSIYLCTTRGDSCGYTFGSGTRLTVV.

CDR3: CASNLAGGGNEQFF. CDR3 coding DNA: TGTGCCAGCAACCTAGCGGGGGGTGGGAATGAGCAGTTCTTC. J is TRBJ2-1 and V is TRBV6-6; 11 bases agree with TRBD2. The junction had 6 bases not matched to a gene; V was cut back by 7 bases and J by 7 bases. Germline values: CDR1 MNHNY, CDR2 SVGAGI (reference sequence). The CDR3 loop spans 14 amino acids.

The table lists this clone with a few counts. The CDR3 DNA is TGTGCCATCAGTGAGCGGGGGGCAGGAGAAGAGACCCAGTACTTC. Amino acids: CAISERGAGEETQYF. The rearrangement joins TRBV10-3 to TRBJ2-5; perhaps TRBD2 as D (7 bases). Germline V gene sequence: CDR1 ENHRY, CDR2 SYGVKD. The V and J ends lost 2 bases and 3 bases respectively, with 13 bases between them. CDR3 size: 15 residues.

In this sample, this clone turned up a few times. The chain uses TRBV27 and TRBJ2-7; D is unresolved. The V end was cut by 2 bases, the J end by 7 bases, with 9 bases between. The CDR3 is 12 amino acids. Germline CDR1 and CDR2: MNHEY and SMNVEV (reference sequence). The CDR3 nucleotides read TGTGCCAGCAGTTTACCCGGGCTTGAGCAGTACTTC. This encodes CASSLPGLEQYF.

This chain joins TRBV5-6 and TRBJ2-5, with 9 bases identical to TRBD2. Germline V CDR1 and CDR2: SGHDT, YYEEEE. J lost 2 bases, V lost 2 bases, and 4 bases had no gene match. CDR3 length: 15 amino acids. The CDR3 DNA reads TGTGCCAGCAGCTTAATAGCGGGGGATCAAGAGACCCAGTACTTC. This codes for CASSLIAGDQETQYF. The full variable domain, rest sourced from reference TRBV5-6 and TRBJ2-5, is DAGVTQSPTHLIKTRGQQVTLRCSPKSGHDTVSWYQQALGQGPQFIFQYYEEEERQRGNFPDRFSGHQFPNYSSELNVNALLLGDSALYLCASSLIAGDQETQYFGPGTRLLVL.

The J gene is TRBJ2-3, the V gene TRBV27; D is ambiguous. CDR1 and CDR2 (germline): MNHEY, SMNVEV (reference sequence). The CDR3 consists of 14 residues. V lost 2 bases, J lost 6 bases, and 12 bases lay in between. CDR3 sequence: CASSLETDVDTQYF. The DNA for the CDR3 is TGTGCCAGCAGTTTAGAAACGGACGTGGATACGCAGTATTTT.

This chain uses TRBV13 with TRBJ2-7; D is tentatively TRBD1 or TRBD2 (5 bases each). Germline V gene data show CDR1 as PRHDT and CDR2 as FYEKMQ (reference sequence). Trimming left V 1 base short and J 6 bases short, with 10 bases between. The CDR3 length is 13 residues. The CDR3 region is CASSLAAGSEQYF. The CDR3 DNA reads TGTGCCAGCAGCTTAGCGGCAGGGAGCGAGCAGTACTTC.

This clone appeared a single time. V and J are TRBV6-5 and TRBJ2-3, with D possibly matching TRBD1 (5 bases). Looked up from germline, CDR1 is MNHEY and CDR2 is SVGAGI. CDR3 length: 14 residues. Trimming pared 2 bases from V and 0 bases from J, leaving 6 bases between. The CDR3 DNA follows: TGTGCCAGCAGTTACCAGGGAAGCACAGATACGCAGTATTTT. Protein sequence: CASSYQGSTDTQYF.

V usage is TRBV7-6 and J usage is TRBJ1-2, with TRBD1 matching over 11 bases. CDR3 size: 16 residues. The V segment lost 5 bases and the J segment 4 bases; nucleotides outside the gene matches: 9. Germline CDR1 reads SGHVS; CDR2 reads FNYEAQ. The CDR3 spells CASSTNRDRGVYGYTF. CDR3 DNA: TGTGCCAGCAGCACGAACCGGGACAGGGGGGTCTATGGCTACACCTTC.

This clone occurred a few times. The genes are TRBV29-1 and TRBJ2-1; the match to TRBD2 covers 9 bases. Germline loops: CDR1 SQVTM, CDR2 ANQGSEA. The CDR3 extends over 14 amino acids. V lost 7 bases, J lost 6 bases, and 10 bases stayed unmatched. CDR3 loop: CSAVAGGRVNEQFF. The CDR3 DNA reads as TGCAGCGCCGTCGCGGGGGGGCGGGTCAATGAGCAGTTCTTC.

The chain has TRBV19 and TRBJ2-7; a weak D match, TRBD2 (5 bases). The CDR3 contains 11 residues. The V gene lost 7 bases and the J gene lost 6 bases, with 10 bases spanning the gap. Germline CDR1 reads LNHDA; CDR2 reads SQIVND (reference sequence). CDR3 sequence reads: CASTSGGEQYF. The CDR3 coding sequence is TGTGCCAGTACTTCCGGAGGCGAGCAGTACTTC.

V gene TRBV9 combines with J gene TRBJ1-1; 10 nucleotides match TRBD1. The germline CDR1 and CDR2 sequences are SGDLS and YYNGEE. Trimming removed 3 bases from V and 7 bases from J; junction bases left unmatched: 9. There are 15 residues in the CDR3. The CDR3 protein is CASSARTGGEIEAFF. Here the CDR3 DNA reads TGTGCCAGCAGCGCCCGGACAGGGGGAGAGATTGAAGCTTTCTTT.

This chain uses TRBV5-4 with TRBJ2-1; 8 bases line up with TRBD2. Per germline, CDR1 SGHNT and CDR2 YYREEE (reference sequence). Trimming at V came to 1 base and at J to 6 bases, leaving 6 bases not matched to a gene. There are 15 residues in the CDR3. CDR3 bases: TGTGCCAGCAGCTTGAGAGCGGGGGCAGGCAATGAGCAGTTCTTC. Translating it yields CASSLRAGAGNEQFF.

The genes are TRBV28 and TRBJ1-5; 7 bases align to TRBD1. Germline CDR1 is MDHEN and CDR2 is SYDVKM. The CDR3 is made up of 14 amino acids. The trim removed 5 bases at V and 2 bases at J, leaving 3 bases unmatched. In nucleotides, the CDR3 is TGTGCCAGCAGTGCCACAGGGGGCAATCAGCCCCAGCATTTT. Amino acid sequence: CASSATGGNQPQHF.

This clone showed up just a few times. The chain couples TRBV29-1 to TRBJ1-1; TRBD1 agrees at 9 bases. Germline loops: CDR1 SQVTM, CDR2 ANQGSEA. The CDR3 covers 14 residues. With V trimmed by 5 bases and J by 4 bases, 8 bases remained unmatched. The CDR3 sequence is CSVSRTDRGTEAFF. DNA of the CDR3: TGCAGCGTTTCCCGCACGGACAGGGGCACTGAAGCTTTCTTT.

This clone was observed a single time. This chain uses TRBV6-5 with TRBJ2-1, with 7 positions matching TRBD2. Trimming removed 4 bases from V and 7 bases from J; junction bases left unmatched: 7. The CDR3 runs to 14 residues. Germline CDR1 is MNHEY and CDR2 is SVGAGI. CDR3 residues: CASSLSGMWNEQFF. CDR3 DNA sequence: TGTGCCAGCAGTTTAAGCGGGATGTGGAATGAGCAGTTCTTC.

The V and J genes are TRBV6-6 and TRBJ2-7; D ambiguous. The CDR3 length is 14 residues. The V gene lost 5 bases and the J gene lost 0 bases, with 11 bases spanning the gap. From germline, CDR1 is MNHNY and CDR2 SVGAGI (reference sequence). The CDR3 nucleotides are TGTGCCAGCAGTCAGAAACTCAGCTCCTACGAGCAGTACTTC. Residues: CASSQKLSSYEQYF.

The chain uses TRBV30 and TRBJ1-1; D is possibly TRBD1 (5 bases). The CDR3 covers 13 residues. Germline CDR1 reads GTSNPN; CDR2 reads SVGIG (reference sequence). Trimming left V 4 bases short and J 0 bases short, with 9 bases between. The CDR3 protein is CAWMGGMNTEAFF. CDR3 bases: TGTGCCTGGATGGGGGGGATGAACACTGAAGCTTTCTTT. The whole variable domain, filled in from reference TRBV30 and TRBJ1-1, reads SQTIHQWPATLVQPVGSPLSLECTVEGTSNPNLYWYRQAAGRGLQLLFYSVGIGQISSEVPQNLSASRPQDRQFILSSKKLLLSDSGFYLCAWMGGMNTEAFFGQGTRLTVV.

The CDR3 protein is CASLRRDEQYF. The DNA for the CDR3 is TGTGCCAGTCTAAGACGGGACGAGCAGTACTTC. V and J are TRBV2 and TRBJ2-7; the D is unclear. Per germline, CDR1 SNHLY and CDR2 FYNNEI. The germline V and J ends were trimmed by 9 bases and 5 bases, with 11 bases remaining between them. The CDR3 has 11 residues.

As to this clone: At one of its ends the junction is not consistent with the germline gene, which may arise from a read error. J is TRBJ1-2 and V is TRBV20-1; D ambiguous. The CDR3 is 11 amino acids. Germline CDR1 is DFQATT and CDR2 is SNEGSKA (reference sequence). CDR3 sequence (DNA): TGCAGTGCTCGAGACACCTATGGCTACACCTTC. Encoded protein: CSARDTYGYTF.

The chain is built from TRBV27 and TRBJ1-1; tentatively, D is TRBD1 (5 bases). In germline, CDR1 is MNHEY, CDR2 SMNVEV (reference sequence). Between the trimmed V and J ends, which lost 3 bases and 1 base, there was a span of 15 bases. This CDR3 is built from 16 residues. The CDR3 protein is CASSFMFGAGNTEAFF. The DNA of the CDR3 is TGTGCCAGCAGTTTCATGTTCGGGGCAGGGAACACTGAAGCTTTCTTT.

The chain combines TRBV12-5 with TRBJ2-3; either TRBD1 or TRBD2 may fit D (6 bases each). The CDR3 extends over 18 amino acids. V lost 0 bases, J lost 0 bases, and 16 bases lay in between. The germline V gene has CDR1 LGHNT and CDR2 FRNRAP. The CDR3 region is CASGLVDGGPSSTDTQYF. CDR3 DNA: TGTGCTAGTGGTTTGGTAGATGGGGGGCCTAGTAGCACAGATACGCAGTATTTT.

The chain uses TRBV18 and TRBJ2-5; 9 nucleotides line up with TRBD1. This CDR3 contains 14 residues. The J segment lost 4 bases and the V segment lost 6 bases, leaving 6 bases of the junction unmatched. The germline V gene has CDR1 KGHSH and CDR2 LQKENI. The CDR3 reads CASSRTGGGETQYF. CDR3 nucleotides: TGTGCCAGCTCTAGAACAGGGGGCGGAGAGACCCAGTACTTC.

This clone was seen once. This rearrangement joins TRBV7-6 to TRBJ1-5; the D gene is possibly TRBD1 (6 bases). Per the germline V gene, CDR1 is SGHVS and CDR2 is FNYEAQ. The CDR3 spans 14 residues. V was pared by 2 bases and J by 7 bases, with 12 bases between. In nucleotides, the CDR3 is TGTGCCAGCAGCTTACAGGGGCCCGACCAGCCCCAGCATTTT. Amino acid sequence: CASSLQGPDQPQHF.

The CDR3 DNA reads as TGTGCCAGCAGCGCCTCTGGGGCTAATGAAGCTTTCTTT. It translates to CASSASGANEAFF. The chain couples TRBV11-2 to TRBJ1-1, with D possibly being TRBD1 (5 bases). V was pared by 5 bases and J by 7 bases, with 14 bases between. Looked up from germline, CDR1 is SGHAT and CDR2 is FQNNGV. This CDR3 contains 13 residues.